Reported below is one T cell receptor (beta chain). This sample is part of a study of CD8 T cells in Susac syndrome. Random hexamers served to reverse transcribe roughly 0.45 to 1 ug RNA. TCRdb used MiXCR to reprocess the immunoSEQ multiplex PCR reads, holding one entry per CDR3 protein. The table records about 110,000 distinct CDR3 sequences, roughly 95% of them present only once. The CDR3 loop spans 14 amino acids. CDR1 and CDR2 (germline): GTSNPN, SVGIG (reference sequence). V lost 1 base and J lost 2; bases outside the gene matches: 3. V is TRBV30 and J is TRBJ2-3, with 7 bases fitting TRBD2. The material sequenced was CD4+ T cells from PBMCs. The clonotype was recovered from a human donor in good health. This chain's CDR3 is CAWSGGGPTDTQYF. CDR3 sequence (DNA): TGTGCCTGGAGTGGCGGGGGACCCACAGATACGCAGTATTTT.